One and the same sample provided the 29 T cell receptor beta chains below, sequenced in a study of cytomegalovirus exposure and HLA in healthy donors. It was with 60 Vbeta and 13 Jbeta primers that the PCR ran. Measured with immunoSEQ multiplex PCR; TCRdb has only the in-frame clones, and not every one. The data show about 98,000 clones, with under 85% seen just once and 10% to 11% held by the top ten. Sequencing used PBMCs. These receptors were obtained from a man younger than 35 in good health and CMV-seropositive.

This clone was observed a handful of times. The CDR3 loop reads CAINTGRGDEQYF. CDR3 coding DNA: TGTGCCATCAATACGGGTCGGGGGGATGAGCAGTACTTC. This chain links TRBV10-3 with TRBJ2-7; TRBD2 matches 7 bases. This CDR3 region has 13 residues. Trimming removed 7 bases from V and 7 bases from J; junction bases left unmatched: 10. Germline lookup yields CDR1 ENHRY and CDR2 SYGVKD.

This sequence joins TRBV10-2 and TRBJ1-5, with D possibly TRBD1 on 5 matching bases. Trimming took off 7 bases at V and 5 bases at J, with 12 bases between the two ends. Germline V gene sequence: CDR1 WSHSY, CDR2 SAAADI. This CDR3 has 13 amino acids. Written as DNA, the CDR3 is TGCGCCAGCACTCCAATACAGGATCAGCCCCAGCATTTT. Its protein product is CASTPIQDQPQHF.

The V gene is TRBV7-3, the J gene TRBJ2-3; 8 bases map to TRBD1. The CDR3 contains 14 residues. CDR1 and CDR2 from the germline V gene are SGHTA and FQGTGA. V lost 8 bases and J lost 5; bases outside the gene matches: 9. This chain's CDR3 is CASGGQGPLDTQYF. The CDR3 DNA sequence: TGTGCCAGCGGAGGACAGGGCCCGTTAGATACGCAGTATTTT.

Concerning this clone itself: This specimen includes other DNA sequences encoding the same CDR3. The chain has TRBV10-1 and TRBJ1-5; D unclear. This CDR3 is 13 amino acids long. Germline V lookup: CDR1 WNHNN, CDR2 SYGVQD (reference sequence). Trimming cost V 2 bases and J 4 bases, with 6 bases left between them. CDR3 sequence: CASSEGRNQPQHF. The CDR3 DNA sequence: TGCGCCAGCAGTGAGGGCCGTAATCAGCCCCAGCATTTT.

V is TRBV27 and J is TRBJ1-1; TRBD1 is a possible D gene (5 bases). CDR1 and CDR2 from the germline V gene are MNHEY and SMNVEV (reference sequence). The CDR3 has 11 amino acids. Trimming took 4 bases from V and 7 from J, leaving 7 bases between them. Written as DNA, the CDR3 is TGTGCCAGCAGTTCCACAGGTGAAGCTTTCTTT. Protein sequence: CASSSTGEAFF.

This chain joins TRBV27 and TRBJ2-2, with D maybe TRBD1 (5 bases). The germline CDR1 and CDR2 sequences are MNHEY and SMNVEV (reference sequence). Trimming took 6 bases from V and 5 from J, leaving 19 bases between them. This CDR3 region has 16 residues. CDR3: CASSHTFRQRTGELFF. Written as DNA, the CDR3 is TGTGCCAGCAGCCACACCTTTCGACAGAGAACCGGGGAGCTGTTTTTT.

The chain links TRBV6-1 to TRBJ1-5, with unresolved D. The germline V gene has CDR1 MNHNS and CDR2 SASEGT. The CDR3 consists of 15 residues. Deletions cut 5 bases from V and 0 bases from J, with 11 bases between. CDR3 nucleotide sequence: TGTGCCAGCAGTCGGTTACCTGTTAGCAATCAGCCCCAGCATTTT. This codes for CASSRLPVSNQPQHF.

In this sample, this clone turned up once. In nucleotides, the CDR3 is TGTGCCAGGATGGACAGGGTTCACTACGAGCAGTACTTC. This gives the protein CARMDRVHYEQYF. The chain employs TRBV21-1 and TRBJ2-7; the table names TRBD1, a call not compared with the DNA. TRBV21-1 is a listed pseudogene. The length of the CDR3 is 13 residues.

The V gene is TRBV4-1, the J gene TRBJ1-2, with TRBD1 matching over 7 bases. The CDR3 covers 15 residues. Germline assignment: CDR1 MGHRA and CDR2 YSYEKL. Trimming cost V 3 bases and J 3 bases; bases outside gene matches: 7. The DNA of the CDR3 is TGCGCCAGCAGCCAGCCGGGACAGAATGACTATGGCTACACCTTC. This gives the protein CASSQPGQNDYGYTF.

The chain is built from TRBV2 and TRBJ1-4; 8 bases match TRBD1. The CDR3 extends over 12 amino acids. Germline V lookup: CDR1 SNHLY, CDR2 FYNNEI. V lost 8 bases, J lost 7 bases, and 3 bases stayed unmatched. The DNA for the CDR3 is TGTGCCAGCCCAGGGGGCGGTGAAAAACTGTTTTTT. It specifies CASPGGGEKLFF.

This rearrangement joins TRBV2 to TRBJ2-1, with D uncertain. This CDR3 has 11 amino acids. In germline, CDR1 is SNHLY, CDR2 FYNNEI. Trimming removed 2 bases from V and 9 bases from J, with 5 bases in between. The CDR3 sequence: CASSELIEQFF. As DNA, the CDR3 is TGTGCCAGCAGTGAACTAATTGAGCAGTTCTTC.

The DNA for the CDR3 is TGTGCCAGCAGCCCCCTAGGCACTGAAGCTTTCTTT. This sequence encodes CASSPLGTEAFF. This rearrangement joins TRBV2 to TRBJ1-1; D remains unclear. CDR3 length: 12 amino acids. V was cut by 6 bases and J by 4 bases, with 9 bases left in between. Per germline, CDR1 SNHLY and CDR2 FYNNEI.

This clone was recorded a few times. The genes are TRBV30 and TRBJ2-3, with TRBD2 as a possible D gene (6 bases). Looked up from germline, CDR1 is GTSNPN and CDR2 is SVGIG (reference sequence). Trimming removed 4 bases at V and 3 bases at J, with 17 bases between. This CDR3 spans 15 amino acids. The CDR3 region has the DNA TGTGCCTGGAACCCTATAGGAGGGGCAACAGATACGCAGTATTTT. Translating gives CAWNPIGGATDTQYF.

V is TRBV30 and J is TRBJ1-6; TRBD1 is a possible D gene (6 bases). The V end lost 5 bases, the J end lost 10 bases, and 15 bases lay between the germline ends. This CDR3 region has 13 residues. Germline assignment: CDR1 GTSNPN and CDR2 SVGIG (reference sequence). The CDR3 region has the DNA TGTGCCTGGGTAGGGACACGGAACTCACCCCTCCACTTT. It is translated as CAWVGTRNSPLHF.

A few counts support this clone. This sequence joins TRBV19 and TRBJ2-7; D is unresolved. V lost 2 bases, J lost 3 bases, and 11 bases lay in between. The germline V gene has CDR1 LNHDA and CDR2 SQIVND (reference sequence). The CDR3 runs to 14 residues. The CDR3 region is CASSIMSEVYEQYF. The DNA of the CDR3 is TGTGCCAGTAGTATAATGTCCGAGGTCTACGAGCAGTACTTC.

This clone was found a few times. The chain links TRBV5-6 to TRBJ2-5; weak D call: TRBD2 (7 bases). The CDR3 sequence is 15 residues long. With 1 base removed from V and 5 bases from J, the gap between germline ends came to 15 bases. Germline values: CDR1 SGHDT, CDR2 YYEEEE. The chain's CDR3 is CASSLWGGTSETQYF. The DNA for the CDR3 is TGTGCCAGCAGCTTGTGGGGGGGGACAAGTGAGACCCAGTACTTC.

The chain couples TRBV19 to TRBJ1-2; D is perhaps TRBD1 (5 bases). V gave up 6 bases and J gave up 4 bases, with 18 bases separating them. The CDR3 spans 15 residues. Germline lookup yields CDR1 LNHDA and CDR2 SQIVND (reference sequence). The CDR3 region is CASSEKTEPTYGYTF. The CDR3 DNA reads TGTGCCAGTAGCGAAAAGACAGAGCCCACCTATGGCTACACCTTC.

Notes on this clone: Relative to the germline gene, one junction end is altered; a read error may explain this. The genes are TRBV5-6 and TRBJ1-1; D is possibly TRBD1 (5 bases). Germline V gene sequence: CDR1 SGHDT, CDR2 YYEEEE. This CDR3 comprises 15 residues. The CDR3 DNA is TGTGCCAGCGGCTTAAGTGTGACAGCCAACACTGAAGCTTTCTTT. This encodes CASGLSVTANTEAFF.

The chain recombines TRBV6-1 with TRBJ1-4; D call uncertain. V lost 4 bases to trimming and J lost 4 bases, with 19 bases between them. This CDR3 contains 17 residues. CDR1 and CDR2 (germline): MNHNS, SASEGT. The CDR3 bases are TGTGCCAGCAGTGTACAAACGGGTGGCATCGGTAATGAAAAACTGTTTTTT. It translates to CASSVQTGGIGNEKLFF.

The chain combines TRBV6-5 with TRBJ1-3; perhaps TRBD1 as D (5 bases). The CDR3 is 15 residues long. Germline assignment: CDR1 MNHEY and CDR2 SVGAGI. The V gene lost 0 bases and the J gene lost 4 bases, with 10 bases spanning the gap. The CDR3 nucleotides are TGTGCCAGCAGTTACTCCTCAGGGTCAGGAAACACCATATATTTT. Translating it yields CASSYSSGSGNTIYF.

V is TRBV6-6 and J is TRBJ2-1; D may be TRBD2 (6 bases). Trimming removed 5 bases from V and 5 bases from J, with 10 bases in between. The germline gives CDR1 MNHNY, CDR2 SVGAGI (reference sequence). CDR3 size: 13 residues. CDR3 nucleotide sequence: TGTGCCAGCAGTCCGGGAGCCCACAATGAGCAGTTCTTC. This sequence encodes CASSPGAHNEQFF.

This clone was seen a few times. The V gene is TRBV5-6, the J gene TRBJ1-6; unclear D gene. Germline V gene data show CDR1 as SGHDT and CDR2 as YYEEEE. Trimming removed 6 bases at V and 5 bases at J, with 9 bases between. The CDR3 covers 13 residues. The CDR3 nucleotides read TGTGCCAGCAATGGCCGAAATAATTCACCCCTCCACTTT. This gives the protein CASNGRNNSPLHF.

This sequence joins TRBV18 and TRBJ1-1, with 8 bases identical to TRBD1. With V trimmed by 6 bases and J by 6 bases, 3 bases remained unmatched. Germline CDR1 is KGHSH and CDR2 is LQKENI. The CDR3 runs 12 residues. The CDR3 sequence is CASSGQGAEAFF. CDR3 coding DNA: TGTGCCAGCTCCGGACAGGGAGCTGAAGCTTTCTTT. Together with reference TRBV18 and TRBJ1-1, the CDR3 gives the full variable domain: NAGVMQNPRHLVRRRGQEARLRCSPMKGHSHVYWYRQLPEEGLKFMVYLQKENIIDESGMPKERFSAEFPKEGPSILRIQQVVRGDSAAYFCASSGQGAEAFFGQGTRLTVV.

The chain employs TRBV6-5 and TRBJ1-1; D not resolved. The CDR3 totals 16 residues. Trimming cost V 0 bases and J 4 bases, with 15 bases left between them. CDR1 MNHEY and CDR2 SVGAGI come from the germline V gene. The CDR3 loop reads CASSYSTPGSLTEAFF. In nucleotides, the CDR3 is TGTGCCAGCAGTTACTCGACACCGGGATCCCTCACTGAAGCTTTCTTT.

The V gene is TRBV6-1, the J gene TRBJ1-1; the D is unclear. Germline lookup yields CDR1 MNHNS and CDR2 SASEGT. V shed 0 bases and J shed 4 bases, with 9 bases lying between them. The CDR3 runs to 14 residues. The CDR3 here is CASSEAEEGTEAFF. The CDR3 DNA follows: TGTGCCAGCAGTGAAGCAGAGGAGGGCACTGAAGCTTTCTTT.

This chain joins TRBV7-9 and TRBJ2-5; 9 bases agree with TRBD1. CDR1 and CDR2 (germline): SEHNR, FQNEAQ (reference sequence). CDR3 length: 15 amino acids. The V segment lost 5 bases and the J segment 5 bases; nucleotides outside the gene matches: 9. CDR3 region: CASSPRDREAETQYF. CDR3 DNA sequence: TGTGCCAGCAGCCCCCGGGACAGGGAGGCGGAGACCCAGTACTTC.

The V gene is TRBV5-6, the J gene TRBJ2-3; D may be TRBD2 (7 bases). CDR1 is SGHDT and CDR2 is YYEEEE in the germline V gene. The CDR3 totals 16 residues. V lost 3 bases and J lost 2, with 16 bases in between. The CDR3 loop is CASSSTQGGATDTQYF. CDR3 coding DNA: TGTGCCAGCAGCTCGACACAGGGAGGGGCCACAGATACGCAGTATTTT.

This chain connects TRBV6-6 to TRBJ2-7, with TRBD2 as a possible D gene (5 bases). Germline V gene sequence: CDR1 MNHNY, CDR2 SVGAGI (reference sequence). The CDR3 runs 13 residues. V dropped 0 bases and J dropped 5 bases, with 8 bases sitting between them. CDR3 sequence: CASSYSYGNEQYF. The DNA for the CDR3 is TGTGCCAGCAGTTACTCCTACGGGAACGAGCAGTACTTC.

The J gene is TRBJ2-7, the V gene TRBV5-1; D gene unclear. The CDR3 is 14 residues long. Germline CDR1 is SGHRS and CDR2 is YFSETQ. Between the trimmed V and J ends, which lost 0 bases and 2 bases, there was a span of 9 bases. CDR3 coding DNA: TGCGCCAGCAGCTTGGTTGGAGAACCCTACGAGCAGTACTTC. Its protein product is CASSLVGEPYEQYF.